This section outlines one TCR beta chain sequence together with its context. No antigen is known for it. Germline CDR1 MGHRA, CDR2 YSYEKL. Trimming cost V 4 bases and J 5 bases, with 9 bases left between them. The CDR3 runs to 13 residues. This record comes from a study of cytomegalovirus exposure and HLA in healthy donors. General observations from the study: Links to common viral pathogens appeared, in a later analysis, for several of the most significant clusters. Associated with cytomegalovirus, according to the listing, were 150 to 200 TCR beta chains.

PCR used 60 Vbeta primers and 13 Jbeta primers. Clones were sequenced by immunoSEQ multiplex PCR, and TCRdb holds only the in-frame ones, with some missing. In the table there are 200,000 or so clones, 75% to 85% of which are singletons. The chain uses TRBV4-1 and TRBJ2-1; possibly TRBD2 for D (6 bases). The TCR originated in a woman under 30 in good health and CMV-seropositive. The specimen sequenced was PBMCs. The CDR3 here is CASSLPGDNEQFF. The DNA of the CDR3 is TGCGCCAGCAGCCTACCGGGAGACAATGAGCAGTTCTTC.